Below are 18 T cell receptor beta chains sequenced from a single sample in a study of response to subunit inactivated influenza vaccine. TCRdb processed the RT-PCR reads anew with MiXCR; each CDR3 protein has one entry. Of approximately 500,000 distinct CDR3 sequences listed, 14% are singletons. Sequencing used PBMCs from blood, obtained approximately 12 days after vaccination. Receptors originate from a man aged 45-65 years who received an inactivated influenza vaccine.

This clonotype was picked up a small number of times. The chain employs TRBV14 and TRBJ2-7, with TRBD1 matching 10 bases. Germline trimming cut 5 bases from V and 4 bases from J; bases unmatched to any gene: 11. CDR1 is SGHDN, CDR2 FVKESK, per germline. The CDR3 is 16 residues long. The CDR3 DNA follows: TGTGCCAGCAGCGGAGCCCGGACAGGGGGTCTTTACGAGCAGTACTTC. The encoded protein is CASSGARTGGLYEQYF.

There are a few counts of this clonotype. The V call is TRBV3-1, the J call TRBJ2-7, with TRBD2 identical over 11 bases. Trimming cost V 5 bases and J 4 bases; bases outside gene matches: 4. The CDR3 loop spans 14 amino acids. Looked up from germline, CDR1 is LGHDT and CDR2 is YNNKEL (reference sequence). This CDR3 reads CASSVAGGRYEQYF. The DNA for the CDR3 is TGTGCCAGCAGCGTAGCGGGAGGGAGGTACGAGCAGTACTTC.

Ten or more counts support this clonotype. This chain connects TRBV7-8 to TRBJ2-5; TRBD2 agrees at 8 bases. Germline lookup yields CDR1 SGHVS and CDR2 FQNEAQ. Trimming at V came to 1 base and at J to 4 bases, leaving 8 bases not matched to a gene. The CDR3 is 16 residues long. CDR3 nucleotide sequence: TGTGCCAGCAGCTTAGTCAGTAGCGGGGTGGGAGAGACCCAGTACTTC. Protein sequence: CASSLVSSGVGETQYF.

This clonotype was counted a few times. The chain has TRBV20-1 and TRBJ2-7; D unclear. The CDR3 is made up of 12 amino acids. Between the trimmed V and J ends, which lost 4 bases and 6 bases, there was a span of 13 bases. The germline V gene encodes CDR1 DFQATT and CDR2 SNEGSKA (reference sequence). For the CDR3, the DNA is TGCAGTGCTACAAGCAGGCTGGGCGAGCAGTACTTC. It is translated as CSATSRLGEQYF.

Many counts were recorded for this clonotype. The V gene is TRBV7-2, the J gene TRBJ1-5; possibly TRBD1 for D (5 bases). Germline CDR1 and CDR2: SGHTA and FQGNSA. This CDR3 contains 15 residues. Trimming shortened V by 1 base and J by 0 bases, and 7 bases separated the two germline ends. The CDR3 region is CASSLVGDSNQPQHF. The CDR3 nucleotides are TGTGCCAGCAGCTTAGTAGGGGATAGCAATCAGCCCCAGCATTTT.

This clonotype was seen a handful of times. The genes are TRBV10-3 and TRBJ2-7; 7 bases match TRBD1. This CDR3 comprises 13 residues. Trimming cost V 4 bases and J 4 bases; bases outside gene matches: 4. Looked up from germline, CDR1 is ENHRY and CDR2 is SYGVKD. The CDR3 DNA reads TGTGCCATCAGTGGCGCACAGGGGTACGAGCAGTACTTC. Residues: CAISGAQGYEQYF.

This clonotype has at least ten counts. The chain joins TRBV12-3 or TRBV12-4 to TRBJ2-2; the match to TRBD2 covers 12 bases. The CDR3 has 16 amino acids. Losses at the gene ends were 6 bases for V and 7 bases for J; bases not matched to a gene: 9. Here the CDR3 DNA reads TGTGCCAGCAGACATCGACTAGCGGGAGCGAACGGGGAGCTGTTTTTT. Protein product: CASRHRLAGANGELFF.

This clonotype was seen only a few times. The V and J genes are TRBV7-9 and TRBJ2-1; maybe TRBD2 (6 bases). Germline values: CDR1 SEHNR, CDR2 FQNEAQ (reference sequence). Deletions cut 3 bases from V and 8 bases from J, with 11 bases between. This CDR3 is built from 13 residues. The CDR3 DNA sequence: TGTGCCAGCAGCTTGGAGGGGATGGATGAGCAGTTCTTC. Protein sequence: CASSLEGMDEQFF.

The chain has TRBV20-1 and TRBJ2-7; 8 bases match TRBD2. CDR3 size: 13 residues. Germline V gene data show CDR1 as DFQATT and CDR2 as SNEGSKA (reference sequence). The V segment lost 3 bases and the J segment 2 bases; nucleotides outside the gene matches: 3. The CDR3 DNA reads as TGCAGTGCTAGGCGGGGGGCCCCCTACGAGCAGTACTTC. It specifies CSARRGAPYEQYF.

This clonotype was recorded at least ten times. V is TRBV4-2 and J is TRBJ2-3; 7 bases fit TRBD1. J was trimmed by 2 bases and V by 3 bases; bases with no gene match: 5. Per germline, CDR1 LGHNA and CDR2 YNFKEQ. The CDR3 runs 15 residues. CDR3 sequence reads: CASSQADRVTDTQYF. In DNA, the CDR3 is TGTGCCAGCAGCCAGGCTGACAGGGTCACAGATACGCAGTATTTT.

The chain joins TRBV18 to TRBJ1-1, with 8 positions matching TRBD1. Trimming removed 4 bases from V and 4 bases from J; junction bases left unmatched: 8. This CDR3 contains 15 residues. Germline V lookup: CDR1 KGHSH, CDR2 LQKENI. The CDR3 bases are TGTGCCAGCTCACTCCGACAGGGGCGAGGCACTGAAGCTTTCTTT. Encoded protein: CASSLRQGRGTEAFF.

The chain has TRBV20-1 and TRBJ2-5; no clear D. The CDR3 consists of 13 residues. Germline CDR1 DFQATT, CDR2 SNEGSKA (reference sequence). Trimming shortened V by 1 base and J by 5 bases, and 11 bases separated the two germline ends. CDR3 coding DNA: TGCAGTGCTAGAGCTGGGGATGGGGAGACCCAGTACTTC. It is translated as CSARAGDGETQYF.

The chain links TRBV6-2 or TRBV6-3 to TRBJ2-6; 9 bases are a match to TRBD1. The germline V gene encodes CDR1 MNHEY and CDR2 SVGEGT. The CDR3 covers 17 residues. The ends lost 6 bases at V and 0 bases at J; junction bases unmatched: 6. The CDR3 sequence: CASRPGTGSSGANVLTF. The CDR3 DNA follows: TGTGCCAGCAGGCCCGGGACAGGGAGCTCTGGGGCCAACGTCCTGACTTTC.

The J gene is TRBJ1-1, the V gene TRBV5-1, with D perhaps matching TRBD1 (5 bases). With 7 bases removed from V and 1 base from J, the gap between germline ends came to 17 bases. The CDR3 covers 15 residues. CDR1 and CDR2 from the germline V gene are SGHRS and YFSETQ. In DNA, the CDR3 is TGCGCCAGCCACCTAAGCGGCGGGGGGAACACTGAAGCTTTCTTT. Its protein product is CASHLSGGGNTEAFF.

J is TRBJ2-3 and V is TRBV5-1; 13 bases fit TRBD2. With V trimmed by 4 bases and J by 3 bases, 8 bases remained unmatched. This CDR3 has 17 amino acids. Germline lookup yields CDR1 SGHRS and CDR2 YFSETQ. CDR3 residues: CASSPRTSGSGTDTQYF. The CDR3 DNA follows: TGCGCCAGCAGCCCCAGGACTAGCGGGAGCGGGACAGATACGCAGTATTTT.

This clonotype was seen a few times. The chain uses TRBV11-3 and TRBJ2-7, with D tentatively TRBD1 or TRBD2 (5 bases each). Germline V lookup: CDR1 SGHNT, CDR2 YENEEA. The CDR3 has 14 amino acids. Trimming stripped 5 bases from V and 3 bases from J, with 14 bases between. CDR3 protein: CASSVDSRGYEQYF. The CDR3 nucleotides are TGTGCCAGCAGCGTCGACAGTCGGGGCTACGAGCAGTACTTC.

V and J are TRBV6-2 or TRBV6-3 and TRBJ2-2; D call uncertain. Germline V gives CDR1 MNHEY, CDR2 SVGEGT. The length of the CDR3 is 14 residues. V was shortened by 6 bases and J by 0 bases, with 8 bases between the two germline ends. DNA for the CDR3: TGTGCCAGCAGGATGGCAGCGAACACCGGGGAGCTGTTTTTT. It yields the protein CASRMAANTGELFF.

This clonotype showed up many times. The chain joins TRBV4-2 to TRBJ2-5; 12 bases line up with TRBD2. V trimming: 6 bases; J trimming: 3 bases; junction bases outside the gene matches: 5. The CDR3 contains 15 residues. The germline gives CDR1 LGHNA, CDR2 YNFKEQ. The CDR3 protein is CASSLRLAGEETQYF. As DNA, the CDR3 is TGTGCCAGCAGTCTTAGACTAGCGGGGGAAGAGACCCAGTACTTC.